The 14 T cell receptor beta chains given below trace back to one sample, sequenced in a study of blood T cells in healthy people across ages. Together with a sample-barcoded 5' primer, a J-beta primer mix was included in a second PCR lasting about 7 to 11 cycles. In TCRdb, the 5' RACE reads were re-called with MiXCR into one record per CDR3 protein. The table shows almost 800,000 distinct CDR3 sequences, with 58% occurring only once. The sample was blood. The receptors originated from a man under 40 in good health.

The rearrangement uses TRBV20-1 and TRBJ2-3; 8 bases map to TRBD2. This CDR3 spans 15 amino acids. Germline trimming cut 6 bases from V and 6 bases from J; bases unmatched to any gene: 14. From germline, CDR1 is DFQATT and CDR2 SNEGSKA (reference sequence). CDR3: CSAPLTAGEWDTQYF. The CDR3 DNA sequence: TGCAGTGCCCCTCTGACAGCGGGGGAGTGGGATACGCAGTATTTT.

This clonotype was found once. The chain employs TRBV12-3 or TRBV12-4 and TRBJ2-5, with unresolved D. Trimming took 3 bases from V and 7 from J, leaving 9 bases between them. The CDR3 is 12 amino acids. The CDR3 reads CASSFSAGTQYF. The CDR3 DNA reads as TGTGCCAGCAGTTTCTCAGCCGGGACCCAGTACTTC.

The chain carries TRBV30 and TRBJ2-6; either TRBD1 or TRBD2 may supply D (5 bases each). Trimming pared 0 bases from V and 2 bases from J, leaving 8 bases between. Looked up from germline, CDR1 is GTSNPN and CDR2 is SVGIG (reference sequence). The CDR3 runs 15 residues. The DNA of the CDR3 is TGTGCCTGGAGTGTACGGGGCGCTGGGGCCAACGTCCTGACTTTC. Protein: CAWSVRGAGANVLTF.

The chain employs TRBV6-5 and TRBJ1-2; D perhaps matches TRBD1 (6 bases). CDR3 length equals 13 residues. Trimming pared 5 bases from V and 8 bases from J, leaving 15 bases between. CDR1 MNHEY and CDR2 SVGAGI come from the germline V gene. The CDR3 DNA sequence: TGTGCCAGCAGTATGGGGGGGGCGCGGGGCTACACCTTC. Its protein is CASSMGGARGYTF.

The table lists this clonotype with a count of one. CDR3 sequence: CSASSAGGYQPQHF. DNA of the CDR3: TGCAGTGCTAGTTCCGCCGGGGGGTATCAGCCCCAGCATTTT. The J gene is TRBJ1-5, the V gene TRBV20-1; D is perhaps TRBD1 (5 bases). The CDR3 sequence is 14 residues long. The V gene lost 3 bases and the J gene lost 5 bases, with 14 bases spanning the gap. Germline loops: CDR1 DFQATT, CDR2 SNEGSKA (reference sequence).

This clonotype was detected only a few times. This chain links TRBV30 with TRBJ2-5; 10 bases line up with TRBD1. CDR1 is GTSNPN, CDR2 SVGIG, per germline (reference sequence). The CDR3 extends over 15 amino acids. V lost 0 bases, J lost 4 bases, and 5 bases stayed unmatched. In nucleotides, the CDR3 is TGTGCCTGGAGTGTTCCGGGACAGGGGCGAGAGACCCAGTACTTC. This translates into CAWSVPGQGRETQYF.

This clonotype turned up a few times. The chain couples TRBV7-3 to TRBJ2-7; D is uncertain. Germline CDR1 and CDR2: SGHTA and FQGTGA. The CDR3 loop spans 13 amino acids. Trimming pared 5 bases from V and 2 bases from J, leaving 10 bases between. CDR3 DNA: TGTGCCAGCAGCCCAGTATCGGCCTACGAGCAGTACTTC. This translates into CASSPVSAYEQYF.

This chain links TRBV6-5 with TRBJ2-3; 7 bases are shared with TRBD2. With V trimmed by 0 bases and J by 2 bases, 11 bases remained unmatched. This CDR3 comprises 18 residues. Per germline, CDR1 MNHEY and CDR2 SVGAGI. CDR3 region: CASSYSPLAGESTDTQYF. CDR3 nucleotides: TGTGCCAGCAGTTACTCCCCCCTGGCGGGGGAGTCCACAGATACGCAGTATTTT.

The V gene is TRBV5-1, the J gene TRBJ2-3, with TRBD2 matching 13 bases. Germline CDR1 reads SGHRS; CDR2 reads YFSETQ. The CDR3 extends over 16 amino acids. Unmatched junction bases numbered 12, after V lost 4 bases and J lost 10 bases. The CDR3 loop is CASSAGLAGARDAQYF. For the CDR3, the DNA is TGCGCCAGCAGCGCCGGACTAGCGGGGGCGAGGGATGCGCAGTATTTT.

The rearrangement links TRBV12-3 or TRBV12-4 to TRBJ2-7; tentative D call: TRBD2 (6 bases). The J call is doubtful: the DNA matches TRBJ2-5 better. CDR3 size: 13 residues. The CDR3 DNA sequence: TGTGCCAGCAGCTCGGGGGTTCATGAGACCCAGTACTTC. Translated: CASSSGVHETQYF.

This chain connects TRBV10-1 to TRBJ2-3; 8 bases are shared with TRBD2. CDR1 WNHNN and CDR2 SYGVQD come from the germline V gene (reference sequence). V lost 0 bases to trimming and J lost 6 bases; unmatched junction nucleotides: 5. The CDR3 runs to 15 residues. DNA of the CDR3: TGCGCCAGCAGTGAGTCGCGGGGGGCCACGGATACGCAGTATTTT. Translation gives CASSESRGATDTQYF.

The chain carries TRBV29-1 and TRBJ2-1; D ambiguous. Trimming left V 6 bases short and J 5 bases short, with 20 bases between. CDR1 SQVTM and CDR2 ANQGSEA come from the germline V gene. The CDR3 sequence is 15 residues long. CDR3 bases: TGCAGCGTCCAATCCTTAAGGACCCAGAACAATGAGCAGTTCTTC. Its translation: CSVQSLRTQNNEQFF.

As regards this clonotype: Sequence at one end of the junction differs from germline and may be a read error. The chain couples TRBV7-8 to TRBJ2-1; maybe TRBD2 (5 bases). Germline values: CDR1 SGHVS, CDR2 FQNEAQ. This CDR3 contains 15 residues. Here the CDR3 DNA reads TGTGCCGGCAGCTTAGCGCGGATGGCCTACAATGAGCAGTTCTTC. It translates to CAGSLARMAYNEQFF. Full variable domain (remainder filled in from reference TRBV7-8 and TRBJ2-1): GAGVSQSPRYKVAKRGQDVALRCDPISGHVSLFWYQQALGQGPEFLTYFQNEAQLDKSGLPSDRFFAERPEGSVSTLKIQRTQQEDSAVYLCAGSLARMAYNEQFFGPGTRLTVL.

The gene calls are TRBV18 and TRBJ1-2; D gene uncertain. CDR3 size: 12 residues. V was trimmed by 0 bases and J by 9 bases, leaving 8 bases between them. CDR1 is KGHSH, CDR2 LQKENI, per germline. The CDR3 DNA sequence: TGTGCCAGCTCACCACCGGGGAAGAGCTACACCTTC. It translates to CASSPPGKSYTF.